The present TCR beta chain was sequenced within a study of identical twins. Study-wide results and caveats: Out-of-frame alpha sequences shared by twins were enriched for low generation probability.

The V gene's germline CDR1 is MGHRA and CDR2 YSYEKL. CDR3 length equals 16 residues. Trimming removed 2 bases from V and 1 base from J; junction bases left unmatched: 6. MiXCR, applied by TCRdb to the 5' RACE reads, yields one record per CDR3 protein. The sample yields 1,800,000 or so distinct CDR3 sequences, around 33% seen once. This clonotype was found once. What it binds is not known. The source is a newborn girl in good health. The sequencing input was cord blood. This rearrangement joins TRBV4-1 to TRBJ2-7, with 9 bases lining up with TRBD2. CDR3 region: CASSQRLAGISYEQYF. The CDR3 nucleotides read TGCGCCAGCAGCCAAAGGCTAGCGGGGATATCCTACGAGCAGTACTTC.